The source of this TCR beta chain is a study of graft-versus-host responses after intestinal transplantation. Broader study findings: There were GvH clones found in recipient marrow, and some of them appeared first in ileum or blood.

The table came from immunoSEQ multiplex PCR; TCRdb's copy has only in-frame clones and leaves some out. The repertoire holds about 78,000 clones, roughly 87% seen once, with about 8% in the top ten. Remarks on this clone: Its antigen remains unidentified.

The V end lost 4 bases, the J end lost 6 bases, and 6 bases lay between the germline ends. The CDR3 is 12 amino acids. Per germline, CDR1 MGHRA and CDR2 YSYEKL. The TCR originated in a human donor who was the organ donor for an intestinal transplant. The material was unstimulated CD8+ T cells sorted from spleen or lymph node cells, obtained before transplant. This rearrangement joins TRBV4-1 to TRBJ2-2; D remains unclear. CDR3: CASSPGSGELFF. Here the CDR3 DNA reads TGCGCCAGCAGCCCCGGTTCCGGGGAGCTGTTTTTT.